The 2 T cell receptor beta chains listed next were all sequenced from one sample in a study of blood T cell repertoires in COVID-19. Profiling relied on immunoSEQ multiplex PCR, and the TCRdb table lists in-frame clones only, not all of them. The profile shows 190,000 or so clones, 87% of them singletons. The sample consisted of peripheral blood. The source of these receptors is a young woman who had recovered from COVID-19.

This chain links TRBV28 with TRBJ1-1, with a possible D match to TRBD1 (6 bases). The CDR3 contains 14 residues. Germline V gene sequence: CDR1 MDHEN, CDR2 SYDVKM. Trimming left V 3 bases short and J 4 bases short, with 12 bases between. The CDR3 loop is CASSFWGRATEAFF. CDR3 sequence (DNA): TGTGCCAGCAGTTTTTGGGGGCGGGCCACTGAAGCTTTCTTT.

In this sample, this clone turned up a few times. The CDR3 DNA follows: TGTGCCACCAGTCTCACAGGGAACACTGAAGCTTTCTTT. Protein product: CATSLTGNTEAFF. The chain couples TRBV15 to TRBJ1-1, with a possible D match to TRBD1 (5 bases). Trimming pared 6 bases from V and 1 base from J, leaving 9 bases between. CDR1 and CDR2 (germline): LNHNV, YYDKDF (reference sequence). There are 13 residues in the CDR3.